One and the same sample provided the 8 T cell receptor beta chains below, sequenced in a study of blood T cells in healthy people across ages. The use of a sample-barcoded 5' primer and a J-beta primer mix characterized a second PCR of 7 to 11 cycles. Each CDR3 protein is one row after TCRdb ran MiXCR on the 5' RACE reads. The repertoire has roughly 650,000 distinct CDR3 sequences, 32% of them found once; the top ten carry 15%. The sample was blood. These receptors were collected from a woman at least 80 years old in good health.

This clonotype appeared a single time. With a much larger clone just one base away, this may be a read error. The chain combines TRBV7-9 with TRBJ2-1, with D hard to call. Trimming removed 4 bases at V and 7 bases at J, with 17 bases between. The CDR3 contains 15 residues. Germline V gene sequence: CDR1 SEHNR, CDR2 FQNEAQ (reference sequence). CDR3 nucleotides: TGTGCCAGCAGCTACCAGGAGTTAGGGTTAAATGAGCAGTTCTTC. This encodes CASSYQELGLNEQFF.

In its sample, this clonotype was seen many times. This CDR3 is CASSLTGGTYNEQFF. The CDR3 DNA reads TGTGCCAGCAGCCTTACAGGGGGTACCTACAATGAGCAGTTCTTC. This chain joins TRBV7-9 and TRBJ2-1; 8 bases fit TRBD1. J was trimmed by 2 bases and V by 5 bases; bases with no gene match: 5. Looked up from germline, CDR1 is SEHNR and CDR2 is FQNEAQ (reference sequence). The CDR3 totals 15 residues.

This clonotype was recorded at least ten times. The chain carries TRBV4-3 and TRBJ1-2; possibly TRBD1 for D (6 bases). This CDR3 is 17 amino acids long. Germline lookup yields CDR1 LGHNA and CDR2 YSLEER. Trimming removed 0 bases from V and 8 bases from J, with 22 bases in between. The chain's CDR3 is CASSQETGSVPAKGYTF. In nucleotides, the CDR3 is TGCGCCAGCAGCCAAGAGACAGGTTCCGTCCCCGCGAAAGGCTACACCTTC.

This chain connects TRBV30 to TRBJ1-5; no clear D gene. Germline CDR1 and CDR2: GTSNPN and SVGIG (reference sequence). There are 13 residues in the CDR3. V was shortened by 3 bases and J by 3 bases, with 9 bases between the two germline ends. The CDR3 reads CAWRRQDNQPQHF. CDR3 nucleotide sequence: TGTGCCTGGAGACGGCAGGACAATCAGCCCCAGCATTTT.

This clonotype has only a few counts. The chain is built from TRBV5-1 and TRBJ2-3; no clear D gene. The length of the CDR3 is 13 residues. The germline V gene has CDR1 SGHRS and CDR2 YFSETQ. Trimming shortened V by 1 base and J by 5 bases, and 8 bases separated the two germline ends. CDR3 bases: TGCGCCAGCAGCTTGTTAGTTGAAGATACGCAGTATTTT. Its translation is CASSLLVEDTQYF.

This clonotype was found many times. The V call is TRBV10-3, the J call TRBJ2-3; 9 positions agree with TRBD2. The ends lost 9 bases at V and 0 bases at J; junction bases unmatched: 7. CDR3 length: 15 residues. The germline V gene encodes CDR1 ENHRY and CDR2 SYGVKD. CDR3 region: CAIRLAGSSTDTQYF. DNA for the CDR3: TGTGCCATTCGGCTAGCGGGGTCTAGCACAGATACGCAGTATTTT.

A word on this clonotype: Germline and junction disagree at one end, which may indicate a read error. The CDR3 reads CAGSTGTGSNQPQHF. The CDR3 region has the DNA TGTGCCGGTAGTACGGGGACAGGGAGCAATCAGCCCCAGCATTTT. The V and J genes are TRBV19 and TRBJ1-5, with 9 bases matching TRBD1. Germline CDR1 and CDR2: LNHDA and SQIVND (reference sequence). This CDR3 region has 15 residues.

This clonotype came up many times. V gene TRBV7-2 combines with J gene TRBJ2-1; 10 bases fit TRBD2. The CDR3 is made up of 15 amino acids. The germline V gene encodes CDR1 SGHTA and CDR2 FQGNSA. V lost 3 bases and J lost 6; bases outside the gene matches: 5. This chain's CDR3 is CASSFFASGGNEQFF. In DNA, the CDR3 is TGTGCCAGCAGCTTTTTTGCTAGCGGGGGCAATGAGCAGTTCTTC.